These 22 T cell receptor beta chains came from one sample sequenced in a study of OX40 agonist ivuxolimab in advanced cancers. This table comes from immunoSEQ multiplex PCR, and its TCRdb copy is limited to in-frame clones, with some not included. The sample includes around 68,000 clones, 75% to 90% of them seen just once. This specimen was CD4+ or CD8+ T cells sorted from blood, taken in a trial of the OX40 agonist ivuxolimab. Source of these receptors: an adult with an advanced solid tumor such as melanoma, head and neck, liver or kidney cancer.

V usage is TRBV7-9 and J usage is TRBJ1-2; D remains ambiguous. This CDR3 comprises 11 residues. Germline values: CDR1 SEHNR, CDR2 FQNEAQ (reference sequence). Trimming took off 5 bases at V and 7 bases at J, with 8 bases between the two ends. The CDR3 reads CASSIHPGYTF. CDR3 coding DNA: TGTGCCAGCAGCATTCATCCTGGCTACACCTTC.

The J gene is TRBJ2-6, the V gene TRBV30; the match to TRBD2 covers 7 bases. CDR1 is GTSNPN and CDR2 is SVGIG in the germline V gene (reference sequence). The CDR3 totals 17 residues. V lost 2 bases to trimming and J lost 0 bases; unmatched junction nucleotides: 7. The CDR3: CAWSSHTGGSGANVLTF. CDR3 in DNA: TGTGCCTGGAGTTCCCACACGGGGGGCTCTGGGGCCAACGTCCTGACTTTC. Using reference TRBV30 and TRBJ2-6 for the parts outside the CDR3, the full variable domain is SQTIHQWPATLVQPVGSPLSLECTVEGTSNPNLYWYRQAAGRGLQLLFYSVGIGQISSEVPQNLSASRPQDRQFILSSKKLLLSDSGFYLCAWSSHTGGSGANVLTFGAGSRLTVL.

The chain uses TRBV7-2 and TRBJ2-7, with D possibly TRBD1 on 6 matching bases. There are 16 residues in the CDR3. Germline lookup yields CDR1 SGHTA and CDR2 FQGNSA. Trimming stripped 0 bases from V and 0 bases from J, with 12 bases between. In DNA form, the CDR3 reads TGTGCCAGCAGCTTAGCGCGTAGGACAGCCTCCTACGAGCAGTACTTC. Its protein is CASSLARRTASYEQYF.

The gene calls are TRBV28 and TRBJ2-7; TRBD1 is a possible D gene (5 bases). The ends were cut back, 7 bases at V and 0 bases at J, with 13 bases in the middle. The CDR3 sequence is 14 residues long. Per the germline V gene, CDR1 is MDHEN and CDR2 is SYDVKM. The CDR3 nucleotides read TGTGCCAGCATGAAGGACACTTACTCCTACGAGCAGTACTTC. Protein sequence: CASMKDTYSYEQYF.

The chain joins TRBV7-9 to TRBJ2-1; TRBD1 matches 9 bases. J was trimmed by 2 bases and V by 5 bases; bases with no gene match: 7. The CDR3 has 16 amino acids. Germline V gives CDR1 SEHNR, CDR2 FQNEAQ (reference sequence). CDR3 amino acids: CASSPGQGPTYNEQFF. The CDR3 nucleotides are TGTGCCAGCAGCCCTGGACAGGGGCCGACCTACAATGAGCAGTTCTTC.

This chain joins TRBV7-9 and TRBJ2-7; TRBD1 agrees at 9 bases. This CDR3 spans 14 amino acids. J lost 5 bases, V lost 8 bases, and 10 bases had no gene match. Germline V gives CDR1 SEHNR, CDR2 FQNEAQ (reference sequence). The CDR3 loop is CASVLGQGRDEQYF. CDR3 coding DNA: TGTGCCAGCGTATTGGGACAGGGTCGCGACGAGCAGTACTTC. Filled out from reference TRBV7-9 and TRBJ2-7, the complete variable domain reads DTGVSQNPRHKITKRGQNVTFRCDPISEHNRLYWYRQTLGQGPEFLTYFQNEAQLEKSRLLSDRFSAERPKGSFSTLEIQRTEQGDSAMYLCASVLGQGRDEQYFGPGTRLTVT.

This chain uses TRBV5-6 with TRBJ1-1; D gene uncertain. CDR3 length: 13 residues. With 5 bases removed from V and 3 bases from J, the gap between germline ends came to 11 bases. Per germline, CDR1 SGHDT and CDR2 YYEEEE. The CDR3 coding sequence is TGTGCCAGCAGGCGAGACATCCACACTGAAGCTTTCTTT. Its protein is CASRRDIHTEAFF.

A word on this clone: Other DNA sequences of this sample code for an identical CDR3. This sequence joins TRBV7-9 and TRBJ2-3, with TRBD2 identical over 10 bases. The germline V gene encodes CDR1 SEHNR and CDR2 FQNEAQ (reference sequence). The CDR3 totals 15 residues. V trimming: 3 bases; J trimming: 3 bases; junction bases outside the gene matches: 3. Written as DNA, the CDR3 is TGTGCCAGCAGCTTGTCTAGCGGGGGAACAGATACGCAGTATTTT. This sequence encodes CASSLSSGGTDTQYF.

The V and J genes are TRBV27 and TRBJ2-5; 7 nucleotides match TRBD2. Germline CDR1 reads MNHEY; CDR2 reads SMNVEV (reference sequence). The CDR3 contains 12 residues. V was pared by 10 bases and J by 5 bases, with 7 bases of the junction left unmatched. This CDR3 reads CATAGETETQYF. In nucleotides, the CDR3 is TGTGCCACCGCGGGGGAAACGGAGACCCAGTACTTC.

CDR3 DNA sequence: TGTGCCAGCAGCGTAGGGATAGGAGAGACCCAGTACTTC. Its translation is CASSVGIGETQYF. The J gene is TRBJ2-5, the V gene TRBV9; D ambiguous. The CDR3 sequence is 13 residues long. Trimming removed 0 bases at V and 4 bases at J, with 7 bases between. Germline-derived CDR1 and CDR2 are SGDLS and YYNGEE. The full variable domain, with the rest looked up from reference TRBV9 and TRBJ2-5, is DSGVTQTPKHLITATGQRVTLRCSPRSGDLSVYWYQQSLDQGLQFLIQYYNGEERAKGNILERFSAQQFPDLHSELNLSSLELGDSALYFCASSVGIGETQYFGPGTRLLVL.

The chain links TRBV9 to TRBJ1-4, with 8 bases that match TRBD1. The CDR3 is 14 residues long. V was clipped by 3 bases and J by 8 bases; unmatched bases: 6. Germline V CDR1 and CDR2: SGDLS, YYNGEE. CDR3 loop: CASSATGGGEKLFF. CDR3 DNA: TGTGCCAGCAGCGCCACAGGGGGGGGCGAAAAACTGTTTTTT. Full variable domain (missing parts from reference TRBV9 and TRBJ1-4): DSGVTQTPKHLITATGQRVTLRCSPRSGDLSVYWYQQSLDQGLQFLIQYYNGEERAKGNILERFSAQQFPDLHSELNLSSLELGDSALYFCASSATGGGEKLFFGSGTQLSVL.

The chain uses TRBV4-3 and TRBJ1-5; no clear D gene. Trimming removed 2 bases at V and 3 bases at J, with 14 bases between. The CDR3 runs to 16 residues. Germline assignment: CDR1 LGHNA and CDR2 YSLEER. Written as DNA, the CDR3 is TGCGCCAGCAGCCAAACGACTCACGGTCCCAATCAGCCCCAGCATTTT. The encoded protein is CASSQTTHGPNQPQHF.

The chain is built from TRBV5-1 and TRBJ2-5; the D is unclear. Trimming stripped 1 base from V and 2 bases from J, with 9 bases between. The CDR3 sequence is 14 residues long. Germline V CDR1 and CDR2: SGHRS, YFSETQ. This chain's CDR3 is CASSLSGRQETQYF. As DNA, the CDR3 is TGCGCCAGCAGCTTGTCGGGCAGACAAGAGACCCAGTACTTC.

This rearrangement joins TRBV7-2 to TRBJ2-5, with 9 positions matching TRBD2. This CDR3 is built from 14 residues. Trimming at V came to 4 bases and at J to 1 base, leaving 1 base not matched to a gene. The V gene's germline CDR1 is SGHTA and CDR2 FQGNSA. The CDR3 is CASSSGLAQETQYF. The CDR3 nucleotides are TGTGCCAGCAGCTCGGGACTAGCCCAAGAGACCCAGTACTTC.

This rearrangement joins TRBV19 to TRBJ2-6; 12 nucleotides align to TRBD1. The CDR3 is made up of 18 amino acids. With V trimmed by 5 bases and J by 4 bases, 9 bases remained unmatched. In germline, CDR1 is LNHDA, CDR2 SQIVND (reference sequence). CDR3 in amino acids: CASSPLGQGAPGANVLTF. The CDR3 coding sequence is TGTGCCAGTAGTCCGCTGGGACAGGGGGCGCCGGGGGCCAACGTCCTGACTTTC.

This rearrangement joins TRBV28 to TRBJ2-1, with 11 bases fitting TRBD1. Germline CDR1 and CDR2: MDHEN and SYDVKM. The CDR3 covers 18 residues. Unmatched junction bases numbered 10, after V lost 6 bases and J lost 0 bases. Here the CDR3 DNA reads TGTGCCAGCAGGACTGGACAGGGGGCGTTTATCTCCTACAATGAGCAGTTCTTC. This codes for CASRTGQGAFISYNEQFF.

The chain carries TRBV4-1 and TRBJ1-2; a weak D match, TRBD1 (6 bases). CDR3 length: 14 residues. In germline, CDR1 is MGHRA, CDR2 YSYEKL. Trimming removed 4 bases from V and 3 bases from J, with 12 bases in between. The CDR3 reads CASSPQGRDYGYTF. For the CDR3, the DNA is TGCGCCAGCAGCCCACAGGGCAGGGACTATGGCTACACCTTC.

The V and J genes are TRBV29-1 and TRBJ1-1, with D hard to call. Trimming removed 7 bases from V and 0 bases from J, with 9 bases in between. The CDR3 spans 12 residues. Germline CDR1 and CDR2: SQVTM and ANQGSEA. The CDR3, as DNA: TGCAGCGGTGGCCAGATGAACACTGAAGCTTTCTTT. Its translation: CSGGQMNTEAFF.

V gene TRBV5-4 combines with J gene TRBJ2-2; TRBD2 aligns across 11 bases. With V trimmed by 5 bases and J by 4 bases, 4 bases remained unmatched. This CDR3 has 15 amino acids. From germline, CDR1 is SGHNT and CDR2 YYREEE (reference sequence). The CDR3 region is CASRIAGGPTGELFF. The CDR3 coding sequence is TGTGCCAGCAGGATAGCGGGAGGGCCCACCGGGGAGCTGTTTTTT.

Of note for this clone: The same CDR3 arises from other DNA sequences in this sample as well. The J gene is TRBJ2-5, the V gene TRBV28; D is undetermined. Germline loops: CDR1 MDHEN, CDR2 SYDVKM. The CDR3 totals 12 residues. The V gene lost 6 bases and the J gene lost 2 bases, with 7 bases spanning the gap. The CDR3 DNA follows: TGTGCCAGCAGCCGCAGTCAAGAGACCCAGTACTTC. It translates to CASSRSQETQYF.

V gene TRBV4-3 combines with J gene TRBJ1-5; no clear D gene. This CDR3 is built from 13 residues. CDR1 and CDR2 from the germline V gene are LGHNA and YSLEER. V lost 0 bases, J lost 5 bases, and 5 bases lay in between. CDR3 in amino acids: CASSQDPHQPQHF. The DNA of the CDR3 is TGCGCCAGCAGCCAAGACCCTCATCAGCCCCAGCATTTT.

The CDR3 protein is CASSEAHRGLDGYTF. In DNA, the CDR3 is TGTGCCAGCAGTGAAGCCCACAGGGGACTTGATGGCTACACCTTC. The gene calls are TRBV6-1 and TRBJ1-2, with 7 nucleotides matching TRBD1. The germline gives CDR1 MNHNS, CDR2 SASEGT. Trimming took 0 bases from V and 6 from J; bases not matched to a gene: 7. The CDR3 has 15 residues.